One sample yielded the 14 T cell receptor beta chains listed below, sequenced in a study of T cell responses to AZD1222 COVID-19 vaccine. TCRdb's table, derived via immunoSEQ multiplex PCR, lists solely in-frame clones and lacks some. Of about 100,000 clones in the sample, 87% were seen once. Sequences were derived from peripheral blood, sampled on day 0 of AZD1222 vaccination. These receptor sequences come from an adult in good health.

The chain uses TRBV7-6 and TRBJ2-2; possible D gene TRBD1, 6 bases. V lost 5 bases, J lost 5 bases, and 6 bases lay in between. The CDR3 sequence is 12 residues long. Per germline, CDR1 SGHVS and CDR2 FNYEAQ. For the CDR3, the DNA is TGTGCCAGCAGCGGACAGACCGGGGAGCTGTTTTTT. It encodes CASSGQTGELFF.

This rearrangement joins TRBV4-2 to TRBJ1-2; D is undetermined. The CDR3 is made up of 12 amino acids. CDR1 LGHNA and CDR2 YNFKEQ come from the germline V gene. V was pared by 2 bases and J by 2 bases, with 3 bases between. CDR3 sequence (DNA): TGTGCCAGCAGCCAATCCAACTATGGCTACACCTTC. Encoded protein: CASSQSNYGYTF.

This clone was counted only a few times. CDR3 DNA: TGTGCCAGTAGTCCGCTGGGGGGGCAGATAGATACGCAGTATTTT. Encoded protein: CASSPLGGQIDTQYF. The chain joins TRBV19 to TRBJ2-3; maybe TRBD2 (7 bases). The length of the CDR3 is 15 residues. The germline gives CDR1 LNHDA, CDR2 SQIVND (reference sequence). V was shortened by 5 bases and J by 5 bases, with 17 bases between the two germline ends.

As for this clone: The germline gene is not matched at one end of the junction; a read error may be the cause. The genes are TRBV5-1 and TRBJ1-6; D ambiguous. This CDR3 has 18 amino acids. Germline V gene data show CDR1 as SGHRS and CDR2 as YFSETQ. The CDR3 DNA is TGTGCCAGCCGCTTCTTGGGCGGCTCGAGCTCCTATAATTCACCCCTCCACTTT. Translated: CASRFLGGSSSYNSPLHF.

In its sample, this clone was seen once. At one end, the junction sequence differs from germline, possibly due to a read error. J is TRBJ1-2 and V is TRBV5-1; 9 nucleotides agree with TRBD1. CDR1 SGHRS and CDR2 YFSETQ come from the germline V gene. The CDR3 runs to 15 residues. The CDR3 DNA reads TGTGCCAGCGGCGAACCGGGACAGGGAGGCTATGGCTACACCTTC. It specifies CASGEPGQGGYGYTF.

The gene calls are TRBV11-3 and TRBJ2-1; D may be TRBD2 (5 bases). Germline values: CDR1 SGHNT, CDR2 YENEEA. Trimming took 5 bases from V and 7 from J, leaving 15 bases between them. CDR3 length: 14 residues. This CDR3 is CASSPRNPGNEQFF. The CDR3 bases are TGTGCCAGCAGCCCCCGGAACCCGGGGAATGAGCAGTTCTTC.

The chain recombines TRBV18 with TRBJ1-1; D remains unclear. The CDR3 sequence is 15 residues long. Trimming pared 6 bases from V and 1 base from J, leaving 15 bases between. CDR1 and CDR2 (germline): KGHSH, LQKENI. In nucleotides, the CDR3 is TGTGCCAGCTCCCAAGGGTCTGAGACGAACACTGAAGCTTTCTTT. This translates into CASSQGSETNTEAFF.

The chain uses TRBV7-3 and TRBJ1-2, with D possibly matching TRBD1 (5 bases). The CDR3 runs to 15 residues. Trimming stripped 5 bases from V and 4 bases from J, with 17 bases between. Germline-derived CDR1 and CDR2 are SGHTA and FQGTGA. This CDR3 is CASSPDMSGLYGYTF. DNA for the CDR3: TGTGCCAGCAGCCCCGACATGTCGGGGCTCTATGGCTACACCTTC. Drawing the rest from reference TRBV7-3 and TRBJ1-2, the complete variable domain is GAGVSQTPSNKVTEKGKYVELRCDPISGHTALYWYRQSLGQGPEFLIYFQGTGAADDSGLPNDRFFAVRPEGSVSTLKIQRTERGDSAVYLCASSPDMSGLYGYTFGSGTRLTVV.

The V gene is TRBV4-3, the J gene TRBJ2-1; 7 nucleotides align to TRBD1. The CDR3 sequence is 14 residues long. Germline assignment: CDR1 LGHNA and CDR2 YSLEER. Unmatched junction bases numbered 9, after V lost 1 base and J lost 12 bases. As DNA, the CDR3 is TGCGCCAGCAGCCAAGTAATAGGGGGCCGACCGCAGTTCTTC. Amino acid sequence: CASSQVIGGRPQFF.

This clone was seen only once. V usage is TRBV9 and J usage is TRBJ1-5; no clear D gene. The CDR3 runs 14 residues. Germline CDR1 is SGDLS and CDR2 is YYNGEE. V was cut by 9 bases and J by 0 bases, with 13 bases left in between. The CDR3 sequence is CATFTAVSNQPQHF. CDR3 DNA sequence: TGTGCCACCTTCACAGCAGTTAGCAATCAGCCCCAGCATTTT.

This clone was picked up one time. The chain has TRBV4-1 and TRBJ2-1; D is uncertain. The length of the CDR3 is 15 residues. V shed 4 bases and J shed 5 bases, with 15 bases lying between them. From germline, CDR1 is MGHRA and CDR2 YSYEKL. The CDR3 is CASSLGIMQDNEQFF. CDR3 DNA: TGCGCCAGCAGCCTAGGGATAATGCAGGACAATGAGCAGTTCTTC.

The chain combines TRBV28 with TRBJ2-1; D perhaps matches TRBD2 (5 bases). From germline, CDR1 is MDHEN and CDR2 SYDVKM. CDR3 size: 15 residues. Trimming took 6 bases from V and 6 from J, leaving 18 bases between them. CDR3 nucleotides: TGTGCCAGCAGAACCCCTCGGGGAGCCGGCAATGAGCAGTTCTTC. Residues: CASRTPRGAGNEQFF.

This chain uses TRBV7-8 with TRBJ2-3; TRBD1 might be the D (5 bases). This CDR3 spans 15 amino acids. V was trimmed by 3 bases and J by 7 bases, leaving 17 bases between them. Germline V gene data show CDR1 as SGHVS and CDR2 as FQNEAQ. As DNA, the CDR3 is TGTGCCAGCAGCTTGGGGCAGAGGTCGATAAATACGCAGTATTTT. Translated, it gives CASSLGQRSINTQYF. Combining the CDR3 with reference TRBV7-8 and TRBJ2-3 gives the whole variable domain GAGVSQSPRYKVAKRGQDVALRCDPISGHVSLFWYQQALGQGPEFLTYFQNEAQLDKSGLPSDRFFAERPEGSVSTLKIQRTQQEDSAVYLCASSLGQRSINTQYFGPGTRLTVL.

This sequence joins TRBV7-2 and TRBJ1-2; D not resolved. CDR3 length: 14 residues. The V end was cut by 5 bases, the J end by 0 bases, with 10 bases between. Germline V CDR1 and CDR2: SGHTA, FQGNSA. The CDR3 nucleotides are TGTGCCAGCAGCCCCCAATACCCTAACTATGGCTACACCTTC. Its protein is CASSPQYPNYGYTF. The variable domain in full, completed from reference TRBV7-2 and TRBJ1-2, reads GAGVSQSPSNKVTEKGKDVELRCDPISGHTALYWYRQSLGQGLEFLIYFQGNSAPDKSGLPSDRFSAERTGGSVSTLTIQRTQQEDSAVYLCASSPQYPNYGYTFGSGTRLTVV.